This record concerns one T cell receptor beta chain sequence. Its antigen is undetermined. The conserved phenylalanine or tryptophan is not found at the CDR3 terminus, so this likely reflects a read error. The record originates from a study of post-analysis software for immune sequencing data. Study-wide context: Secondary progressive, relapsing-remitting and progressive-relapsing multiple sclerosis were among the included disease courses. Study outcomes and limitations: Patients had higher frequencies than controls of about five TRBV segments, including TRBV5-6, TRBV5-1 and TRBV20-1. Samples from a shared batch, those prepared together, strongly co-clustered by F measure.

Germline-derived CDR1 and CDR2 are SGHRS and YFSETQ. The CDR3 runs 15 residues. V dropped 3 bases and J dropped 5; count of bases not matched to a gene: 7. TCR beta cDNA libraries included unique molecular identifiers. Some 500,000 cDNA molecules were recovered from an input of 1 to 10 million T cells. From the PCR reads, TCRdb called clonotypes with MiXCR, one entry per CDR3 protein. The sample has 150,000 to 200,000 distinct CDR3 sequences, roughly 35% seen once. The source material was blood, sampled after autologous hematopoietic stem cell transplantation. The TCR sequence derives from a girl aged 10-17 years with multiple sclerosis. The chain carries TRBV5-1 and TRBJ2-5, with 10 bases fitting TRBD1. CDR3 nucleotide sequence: TGCGCCAGCAGCTCGGGGGACAGGGGAACGGAGACCCAGTACGTC. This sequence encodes CASSSGDRGTETQYV.